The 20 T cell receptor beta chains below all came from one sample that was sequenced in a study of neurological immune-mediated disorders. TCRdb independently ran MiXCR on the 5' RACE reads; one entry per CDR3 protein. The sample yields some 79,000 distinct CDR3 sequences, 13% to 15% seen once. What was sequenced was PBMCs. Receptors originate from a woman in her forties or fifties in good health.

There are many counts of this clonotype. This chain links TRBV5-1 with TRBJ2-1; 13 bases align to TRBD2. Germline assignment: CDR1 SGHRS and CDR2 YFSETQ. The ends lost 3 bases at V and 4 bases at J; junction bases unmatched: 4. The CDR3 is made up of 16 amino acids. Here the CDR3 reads CASSYGLAGVYNEQFF. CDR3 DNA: TGCGCCAGCAGCTACGGACTAGCGGGAGTATACAATGAGCAGTTCTTC.

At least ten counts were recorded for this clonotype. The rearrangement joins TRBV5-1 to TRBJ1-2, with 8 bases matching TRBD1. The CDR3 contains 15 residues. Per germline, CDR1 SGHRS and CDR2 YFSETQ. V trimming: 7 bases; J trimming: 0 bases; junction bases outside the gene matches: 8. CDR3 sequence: CASRTGPYSNYGYTF. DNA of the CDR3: TGCGCCAGCCGGACAGGGCCATACTCTAACTATGGCTACACCTTC.

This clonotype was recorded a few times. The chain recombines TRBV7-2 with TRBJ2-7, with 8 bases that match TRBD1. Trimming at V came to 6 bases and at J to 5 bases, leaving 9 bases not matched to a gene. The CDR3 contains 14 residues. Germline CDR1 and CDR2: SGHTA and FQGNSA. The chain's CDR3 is CASSPDRGRDEQYF. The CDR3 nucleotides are TGTGCCAGCAGTCCCGACAGGGGTCGGGACGAGCAGTACTTC.

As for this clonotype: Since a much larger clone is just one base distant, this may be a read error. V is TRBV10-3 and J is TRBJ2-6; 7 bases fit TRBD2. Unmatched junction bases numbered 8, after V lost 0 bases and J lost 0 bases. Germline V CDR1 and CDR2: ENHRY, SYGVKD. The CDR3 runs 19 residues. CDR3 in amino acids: CAISESAGRATSGANVLTF. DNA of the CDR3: TGTGCCATCAGTGAGTCCGCGGGGAGGGCAACCTCTGGGGCCAACGTCCTGACTTTC.

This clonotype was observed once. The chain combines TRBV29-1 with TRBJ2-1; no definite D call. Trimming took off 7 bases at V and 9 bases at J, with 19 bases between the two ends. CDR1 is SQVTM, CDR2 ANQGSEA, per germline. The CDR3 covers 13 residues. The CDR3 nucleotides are TGCAGCGAGAGGACCTCCCTCTTGAGTGAGCAGTTCTTC. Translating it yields CSERTSLLSEQFF.

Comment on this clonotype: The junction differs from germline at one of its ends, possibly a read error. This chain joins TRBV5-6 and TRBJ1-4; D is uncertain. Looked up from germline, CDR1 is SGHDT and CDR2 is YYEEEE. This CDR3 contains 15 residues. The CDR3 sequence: CVSSTQAGTNEKLFF. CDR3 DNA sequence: TGTGTCAGCAGTACCCAGGCGGGAACTAATGAAAAACTGTTTTTT.

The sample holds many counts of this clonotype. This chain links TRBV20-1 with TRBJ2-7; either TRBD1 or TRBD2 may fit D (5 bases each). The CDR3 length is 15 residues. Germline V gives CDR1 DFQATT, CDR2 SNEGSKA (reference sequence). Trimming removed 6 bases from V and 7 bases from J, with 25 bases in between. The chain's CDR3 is CSARPGPNPSQEQYF. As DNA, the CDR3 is TGCAGTGCGAGACCGGGACCCAACCCTTCTCAGGAGCAGTACTTC.

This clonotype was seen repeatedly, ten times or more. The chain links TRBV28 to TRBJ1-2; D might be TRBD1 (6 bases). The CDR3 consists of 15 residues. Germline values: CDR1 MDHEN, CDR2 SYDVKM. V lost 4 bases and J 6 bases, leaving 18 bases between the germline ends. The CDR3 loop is CASSSPATGPHGYTF. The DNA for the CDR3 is TGTGCCAGCAGTTCACCCGCTACAGGGCCGCATGGCTACACCTTC.

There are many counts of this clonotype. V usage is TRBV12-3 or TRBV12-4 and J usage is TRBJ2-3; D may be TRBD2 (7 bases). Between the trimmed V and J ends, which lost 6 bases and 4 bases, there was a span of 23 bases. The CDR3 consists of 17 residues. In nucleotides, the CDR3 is TGTGCCAGCAGCCCCCACCAGAGAGGGGGGGCAGCAGATACGCAGTATTTT. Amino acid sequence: CASSPHQRGGAADTQYF.

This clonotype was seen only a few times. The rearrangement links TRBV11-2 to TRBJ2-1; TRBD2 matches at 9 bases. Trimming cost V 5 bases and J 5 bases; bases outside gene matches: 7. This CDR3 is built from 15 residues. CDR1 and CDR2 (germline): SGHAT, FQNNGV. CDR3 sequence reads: CASSPRLAENNEQFF. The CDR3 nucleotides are TGTGCCAGCAGCCCGCGACTAGCGGAGAACAATGAGCAGTTCTTC.

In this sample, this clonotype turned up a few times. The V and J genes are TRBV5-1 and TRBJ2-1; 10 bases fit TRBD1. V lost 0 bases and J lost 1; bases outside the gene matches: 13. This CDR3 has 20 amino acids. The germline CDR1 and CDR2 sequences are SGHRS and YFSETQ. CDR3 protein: CASSLGWDRGAYGSYNEQFF. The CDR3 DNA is TGCGCCAGCAGCTTGGGATGGGACAGGGGCGCATACGGGTCCTACAATGAGCAGTTCTTC.

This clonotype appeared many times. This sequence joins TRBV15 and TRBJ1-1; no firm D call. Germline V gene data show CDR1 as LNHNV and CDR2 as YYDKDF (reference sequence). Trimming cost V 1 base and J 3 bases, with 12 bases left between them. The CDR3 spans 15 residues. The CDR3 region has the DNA TGTGCCACCAGCAGAGCGACCGGGGTGGACACTGAAGCTTTCTTT. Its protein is CATSRATGVDTEAFF.

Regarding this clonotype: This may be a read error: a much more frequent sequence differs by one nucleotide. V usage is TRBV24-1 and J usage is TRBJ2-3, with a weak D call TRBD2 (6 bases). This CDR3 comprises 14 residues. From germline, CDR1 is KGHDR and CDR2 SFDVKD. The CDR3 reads CSTSYGGNTDTQYF. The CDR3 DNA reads TGTTCCACCAGTTACGGGGGAAACACAGATACGCAGTATTTT.

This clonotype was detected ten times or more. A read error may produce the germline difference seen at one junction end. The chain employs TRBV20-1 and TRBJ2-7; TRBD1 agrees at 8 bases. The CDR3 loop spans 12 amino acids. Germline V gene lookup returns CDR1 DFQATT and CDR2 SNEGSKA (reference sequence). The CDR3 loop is CSASIPIGQGVF. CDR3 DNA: TGCAGTGCCTCTATCCCCATAGGACAGGGAGTCTTC.

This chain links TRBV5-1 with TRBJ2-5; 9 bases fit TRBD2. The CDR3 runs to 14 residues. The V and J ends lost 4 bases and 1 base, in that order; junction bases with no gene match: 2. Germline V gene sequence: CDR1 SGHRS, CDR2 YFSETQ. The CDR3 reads CASSGGGGQETQYF. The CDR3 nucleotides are TGCGCCAGCAGCGGCGGGGGGGGCCAAGAGACCCAGTACTTC.

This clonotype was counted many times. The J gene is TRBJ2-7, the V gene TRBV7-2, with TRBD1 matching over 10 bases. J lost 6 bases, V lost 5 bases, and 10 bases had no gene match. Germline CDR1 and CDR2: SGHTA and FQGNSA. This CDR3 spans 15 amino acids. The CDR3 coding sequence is TGTGCCAGCAGCCCTAGACAGGGGGCGCCGGTCGAGCAGTACTTC. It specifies CASSPRQGAPVEQYF. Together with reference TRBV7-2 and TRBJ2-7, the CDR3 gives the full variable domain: GAGVSQSPSNKVTEKGKDVELRCDPISGHTALYWYRQSLGQGLEFLIYFQGNSAPDKSGLPSDRFSAERTGGSVSTLTIQRTQQEDSAVYLCASSPRQGAPVEQYFGPGTRLTVT.

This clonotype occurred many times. The CDR3 region is CSARRGVDQETQYF. The CDR3 bases are TGCAGTGCCCGCAGGGGGGTAGACCAAGAGACCCAGTACTTC. The J gene is TRBJ2-5, the V gene TRBV20-1, with D possibly matching TRBD1 (7 bases). Germline V gene lookup returns CDR1 DFQATT and CDR2 SNEGSKA (reference sequence). V was pared by 6 bases and J by 0 bases, with 14 bases between. This CDR3 has 14 amino acids.

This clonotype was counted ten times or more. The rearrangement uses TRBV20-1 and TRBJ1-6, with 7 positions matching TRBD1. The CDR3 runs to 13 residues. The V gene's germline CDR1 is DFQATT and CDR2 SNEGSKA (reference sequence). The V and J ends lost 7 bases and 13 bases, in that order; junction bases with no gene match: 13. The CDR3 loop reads CSGRDSLGSPLHF. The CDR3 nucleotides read TGCAGTGGTCGGGACAGCCTGGGATCCCCCCTCCACTTT.

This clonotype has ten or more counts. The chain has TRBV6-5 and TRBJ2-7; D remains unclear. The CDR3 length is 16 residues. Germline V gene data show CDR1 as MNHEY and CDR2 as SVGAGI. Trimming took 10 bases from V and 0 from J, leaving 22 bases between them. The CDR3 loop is CAIESLFGASSYEQYF. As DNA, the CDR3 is TGTGCCATCGAATCCCTATTTGGCGCGAGCTCCTACGAGCAGTACTTC.

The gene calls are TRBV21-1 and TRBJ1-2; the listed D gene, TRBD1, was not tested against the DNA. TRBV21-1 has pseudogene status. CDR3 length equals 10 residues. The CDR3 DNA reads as TGTGCCAGCAGTGGACAGACCTACACCTTC. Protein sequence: CASSGQTYTF.